Below, one T cell receptor (beta chain) is given with its context. Its specificity is unknown. These data come from a study of T cell responses to AZD1222 COVID-19 vaccine. Findings and limits, study-wide: Nearly half of spike-specific TCRs reportedly target unmutated variant regions. Clonal diversity was possibly underestimated; the donors were predominantly white British and more often female. Vaccine-associated CD4 TCRs ranged over spike, dominating at 160-218 and 743-854. The study sampled repertoires only after the peak T cell response.

Germline-derived CDR1 and CDR2 are SNHLY and FYNNEI. This CDR3 is built from 18 residues. J was trimmed by 0 bases and V by 6 bases; bases with no gene match: 14. Measured with immunoSEQ multiplex PCR; TCRdb has only the in-frame clones, and not every one. The repertoire holds roughly 260,000 clones, with 80% to 95% as singletons. V gene TRBV2 combines with J gene TRBJ2-1, with 7 bases that match TRBD2. The sequence was collected from an adult in good health. Source: peripheral blood, taken on day 0 of AZD1222 vaccination. CDR3 protein: CASRGSGGGRSSYNEQFF. CDR3 DNA sequence: TGTGCCAGCAGGGGTTCCGGGGGAGGGCGAAGCTCCTACAATGAGCAGTTCTTC.